These 32 T cell receptor beta chains were sequenced from one sample in a study of cytomegalovirus exposure and HLA in healthy donors. Primers: 60 Vbeta forward and 13 Jbeta reverse. Clones were sequenced by immunoSEQ multiplex PCR, and TCRdb holds only the in-frame ones, with some missing. The sample holds about 96,000 clones, 65% to 80% seen once. Sequencing input: PBMCs. The receptors come from a female donor in good health and CMV-seropositive.

This sequence joins TRBV7-2 and TRBJ1-5; TRBD1 might be the D (6 bases). This CDR3 is 16 amino acids long. Trimming left V 1 base short and J 2 bases short, with 12 bases between. Germline CDR1 reads SGHTA; CDR2 reads FQGNSA. CDR3 amino acids: CASSLVWGQGNQPQHF. CDR3 DNA sequence: TGTGCCAGCAGCTTAGTCTGGGGGCAAGGCAATCAGCCCCAGCATTTT.

The chain links TRBV4-3 to TRBJ2-3; D is perhaps TRBD2 (7 bases). There are 16 residues in the CDR3. Trimming removed 0 bases from V and 1 base from J, with 11 bases in between. CDR1 and CDR2 from the germline V gene are LGHNA and YSLEER. The CDR3 sequence: CASSQDWGGRTDTQYF. For the CDR3, the DNA is TGCGCCAGCAGCCAAGATTGGGGGGGCCGCACAGATACGCAGTATTTT.

The V gene is TRBV15, the J gene TRBJ1-2, with D hard to call. This CDR3 spans 14 amino acids. The germline V gene encodes CDR1 LNHNV and CDR2 YYDKDF (reference sequence). Trimming stripped 2 bases from V and 2 bases from J, with 9 bases between. CDR3 protein: CATSRTRQNYGYTF. DNA of the CDR3: TGTGCCACCAGCAGAACTAGGCAGAACTATGGCTACACCTTC.

The chain links TRBV6-1 to TRBJ1-6, with 11 bases identical to TRBD1. CDR1 and CDR2 (germline): MNHNS, SASEGT. CDR3 length: 14 residues. Trimming at V came to 10 bases and at J to 8 bases, leaving 7 bases not matched to a gene. For the CDR3, the DNA is TGTGCCACCCAGGGACAGGGGGAGGATTCACCCCTCCACTTT. Translation: CATQGQGEDSPLHF.

This clone was recorded once. The rearrangement links TRBV4-2 to TRBJ2-1; 7 bases align to TRBD1. This CDR3 region has 15 residues. Germline V lookup: CDR1 LGHNA, CDR2 YNFKEQ. Trimming removed 4 bases from V and 8 bases from J; junction bases left unmatched: 11. This chain's CDR3 is CASSPRGQPADEQFF. CDR3 DNA: TGTGCCAGCAGCCCCAGGGGACAGCCTGCGGATGAGCAGTTCTTC.

This clone was detected a few times. The J gene is TRBJ1-4, the V gene TRBV6-1; D is possibly TRBD1 (5 bases). The CDR3 totals 15 residues. In germline, CDR1 is MNHNS, CDR2 SASEGT. Trimming took off 7 bases at V and 3 bases at J, with 15 bases between the two ends. The CDR3 region is CASKVYRTANEKLFF. DNA for the CDR3: TGTGCCAGCAAAGTATACAGGACGGCTAATGAAAAACTGTTTTTT.

In its sample, this clone was seen a few times. This chain uses TRBV11-2 with TRBJ1-1; possibly TRBD1 for D (5 bases). The CDR3 consists of 14 residues. Germline loops: CDR1 SGHAT, CDR2 FQNNGV. Deletions cut 5 bases from V and 5 bases from J, with 15 bases between. CDR3 sequence: CASSLVGGRTEAFF. CDR3 sequence (DNA): TGTGCCAGCAGCCTGGTGGGGGGTAGGACTGAAGCTTTCTTT.

V usage is TRBV19 and J usage is TRBJ2-3; tentatively, D is TRBD1 (5 bases). Looked up from germline, CDR1 is LNHDA and CDR2 is SQIVND (reference sequence). This CDR3 has 14 amino acids. Trimming shortened V by 1 base and J by 2 bases, and 7 bases separated the two germline ends. In DNA form, the CDR3 reads TGTGCCAGTAGTATAGGGGGCTACACAGATACGCAGTATTTT. It codes for CASSIGGYTDTQYF. Together with reference TRBV19 and TRBJ2-3, the CDR3 gives the full variable domain: DGGITQSPKYLFRKEGQNVTLSCEQNLNHDAMYWYRQDPGQGLRLIYYSQIVNDFQKGDIAEGYSVSREKKESFPLTVTSAQKNPTAFYLCASSIGGYTDTQYFGPGTRLTVL.

This clone showed up just once. This chain links TRBV30 with TRBJ2-7; 8 bases fit TRBD1. CDR1 and CDR2 from the germline V gene are GTSNPN and SVGIG (reference sequence). The CDR3 is made up of 15 amino acids. Trimming at V came to 8 bases and at J to 1 base, leaving 13 bases not matched to a gene. CDR3 sequence reads: CAVEPRGLQSYEQYF. CDR3 coding DNA: TGTGCCGTTGAGCCCAGGGGGCTCCAGTCCTACGAGCAGTACTTC.

The V gene is TRBV9, the J gene TRBJ1-2; perhaps TRBD1 as D (6 bases). The CDR3 covers 14 residues. The germline gives CDR1 SGDLS, CDR2 YYNGEE. V was trimmed by 3 bases and J by 1 base, leaving 10 bases between them. The CDR3 loop is CASSGRGGNYGYTF. For the CDR3, the DNA is TGTGCCAGCAGCGGAAGGGGGGGTAACTATGGCTACACCTTC.

This rearrangement joins TRBV7-2 to TRBJ2-1, with 8 bases aligning to TRBD2. There are 15 residues in the CDR3. Germline V gives CDR1 SGHTA, CDR2 FQGNSA. After removal of 5 bases from V and 3 bases from J, the junction contained 6 bases not matched to a gene. The CDR3 sequence: CASSRREGVYNEQFF. CDR3 sequence (DNA): TGTGCCAGCAGCCGCCGGGAGGGGGTCTACAATGAGCAGTTCTTC.

The rearrangement joins TRBV9 to TRBJ1-1, with a possible D match to TRBD1 (6 bases). Per the germline V gene, CDR1 is SGDLS and CDR2 is YYNGEE. The CDR3 totals 15 residues. Trimming removed 0 bases at V and 6 bases at J, with 15 bases between. CDR3 nucleotides: TGTGCCAGCAGCGTAGAAGGGGGGGGAGGGGCTGAAGCTTTCTTT. Its translation is CASSVEGGGGAEAFF.

V and J are TRBV7-9 and TRBJ1-1; D is unresolved. The germline V gene has CDR1 SEHNR and CDR2 FQNEAQ (reference sequence). This CDR3 region has 14 residues. The V and J ends lost 5 bases and 1 base respectively, with 11 bases between them. The CDR3 region has the DNA TGTGCCAGCAGCACCATTACGGGGAACACTGAAGCTTTCTTT. Translating it yields CASSTITGNTEAFF.

This chain joins TRBV6-5 and TRBJ2-7; 10 bases fit TRBD1. The V segment lost 0 bases and the J segment 5 bases; nucleotides outside the gene matches: 7. Germline lookup yields CDR1 MNHEY and CDR2 SVGAGI. This CDR3 comprises 16 residues. The CDR3 bases are TGTGCCAGCAGTTACTCCAGGACAGGGGGGAAGCACGAGCAGTACTTC. It specifies CASSYSRTGGKHEQYF.

V and J are TRBV5-1 and TRBJ2-7; D is unclear. The CDR3 consists of 17 residues. The V and J ends lost 4 bases and 0 bases respectively, with 20 bases between them. The germline CDR1 and CDR2 sequences are SGHRS and YFSETQ. The CDR3 coding sequence is TGCGCCAGCAGCGTGGCCGGCGGCGGCGATACCTCCTACGAGCAGTACTTC. As protein: CASSVAGGGDTSYEQYF.

This chain connects TRBV29-1 to TRBJ2-5; TRBD1 aligns across 8 bases. Trimming took 0 bases from V and 0 from J; bases not matched to a gene: 3. This CDR3 comprises 15 residues. Germline lookup yields CDR1 SQVTM and CDR2 ANQGSEA. This chain's CDR3 is CSVEEGQAYQETQYF. CDR3 nucleotide sequence: TGCAGCGTTGAAGAGGGACAGGCGTACCAAGAGACCCAGTACTTC.

About this clone: The germline gene is not matched at one end of the junction; a read error may be the cause. The J gene is TRBJ2-5, the V gene TRBV4-2, with 7 bases lining up with TRBD1. The CDR3 consists of 14 residues. Germline values: CDR1 LGHNA, CDR2 YNFKEQ. CDR3 protein: CASSQDLGKTGSNF. Here the CDR3 DNA reads TGTGCCAGCAGCCAAGATCTGGGGAAGACAGGGTCGAACTTC.

Only a few counts were recorded for this clone. V and J are TRBV10-1 and TRBJ1-2; 10 bases fit TRBD1. V shed 5 bases, J shed 8 bases, and the junction held 5 bases outside the gene matches. Looked up from germline, CDR1 is WNHNN and CDR2 is SYGVQD (reference sequence). The CDR3 extends over 13 amino acids. The CDR3 is CASSSGTGVGYTF. As DNA, the CDR3 is TGCGCCAGCAGTTCCGGGACAGGGGTCGGCTACACCTTC.

The V gene is TRBV9, the J gene TRBJ2-3, with D tentatively TRBD2 (5 bases). Germline values: CDR1 SGDLS, CDR2 YYNGEE. The length of the CDR3 is 14 residues. The V gene lost 4 bases and the J gene lost 4 bases, with 13 bases spanning the gap. CDR3 sequence (DNA): TGTGCCAGCAGCCTCCCCGCGAGGGCAGATACGCAGTATTTT. This sequence encodes CASSLPARADTQYF.

The chain has TRBV2 and TRBJ1-6; D gene uncertain. The ends were cut back, 4 bases at V and 9 bases at J, with 13 bases in the middle. The CDR3 is made up of 14 amino acids. Germline CDR1 reads SNHLY; CDR2 reads FYNNEI. CDR3: CASSGESASSPLHF. As DNA, the CDR3 is TGTGCCAGCAGTGGGGAGAGTGCCAGTTCACCCCTCCACTTT.

The J gene is TRBJ1-3, the V gene TRBV7-2; D call uncertain. V was cut by 1 base and J by 2 bases, with 9 bases left in between. The CDR3 contains 15 residues. Germline V gene sequence: CDR1 SGHTA, CDR2 FQGNSA. The CDR3 coding sequence is TGTGCCAGCAGCTTAGTAACAGTAGCTGGAAACACCATATATTTT. It codes for CASSLVTVAGNTIYF. Together with reference TRBV7-2 and TRBJ1-3, the CDR3 gives the full variable domain: GAGVSQSPSNKVTEKGKDVELRCDPISGHTALYWYRQSLGQGLEFLIYFQGNSAPDKSGLPSDRFSAERTGGSVSTLTIQRTQQEDSAVYLCASSLVTVAGNTIYFGEGSWLTVV.

V gene TRBV4-3 combines with J gene TRBJ1-1, with TRBD1 matching 7 bases. This CDR3 contains 17 residues. Trimming removed 0 bases from V and 8 bases from J; junction bases left unmatched: 15. Germline CDR1 LGHNA, CDR2 YSLEER. This chain's CDR3 is CASSQDFSQDRVGEAFF. CDR3 DNA sequence: TGCGCCAGCAGCCAAGATTTTTCCCAAGACAGGGTAGGAGAAGCTTTCTTT.

This clone was seen only a few times. The chain combines TRBV5-8 with TRBJ1-6; maybe TRBD1 (6 bases). CDR1 is SGHTS and CDR2 is YDEGEE in the germline V gene. The CDR3 loop spans 12 amino acids. V was pared by 6 bases and J by 10 bases, with 11 bases between. This CDR3 reads CASTTGTSPLHF. CDR3 in DNA: TGTGCCAGCACCACAGGGACCTCACCCCTCCACTTT.

V and J are TRBV4-2 and TRBJ1-1; D gene uncertain. Germline V CDR1 and CDR2: LGHNA, YNFKEQ. V was clipped by 3 bases and J by 3 bases, with 5 bases between them. The CDR3 sequence is 12 residues long. The CDR3 bases are TGTGCCAGCAGCCACGTCCACACTGAAGCTTTCTTT. Translated: CASSHVHTEAFF.

The gene calls are TRBV12-5 and TRBJ2-5, with D maybe TRBD2 (6 bases). The CDR3 runs to 13 residues. CDR1 and CDR2 from the germline V gene are LGHNT and FRNRAP. V lost 5 bases and J 2 bases, leaving 9 bases between the germline ends. The CDR3 region has the DNA TGTGCTAGTGGTCGGGACTTGCAAGAGACCCAGTACTTC. Translated, it gives CASGRDLQETQYF.

J is TRBJ2-3 and V is TRBV6-4; possible D gene TRBD2, 6 bases. Germline V CDR1 and CDR2: MRHNA, SNTAGT. This CDR3 has 15 residues. V was shortened by 4 bases and J by 3 bases, with 14 bases between the two germline ends. The CDR3 nucleotides are TGTGCCAGCAGTGCGGGGGACGCCGGAACAGATACGCAGTATTTT. Amino acid sequence: CASSAGDAGTDTQYF.

The chain links TRBV7-6 to TRBJ2-5; D possibly corresponds to TRBD2 (6 bases). Trimming took off 8 bases at V and 7 bases at J, with 17 bases between the two ends. CDR1 and CDR2 (germline): SGHVS, FNYEAQ. The CDR3 runs 13 residues. The CDR3 DNA is TGTGCCAGCGACCTTTGGCGGGGCGGGACCCAGTACTTC. Residues: CASDLWRGGTQYF. The whole variable domain, filled in from reference TRBV7-6 and TRBJ2-5, reads GAGVSQSPRYKVTKRGQDVALRCDPISGHVSLYWYRQALGQGPEFLTYFNYEAQQDKSGLPNDRFSAERPEGSISTLTIQRTEQRDSAMYRCASDLWRGGTQYFGPGTRLLVL.

This clone occurred many times. This chain uses TRBV25-1 with TRBJ2-7, with TRBD1 matching 9 bases. After removal of 5 bases from V and 3 bases from J, the junction contained 5 bases not matched to a gene. CDR1 and CDR2 (germline): MGHDK, SYGVNS. The CDR3 has 14 residues. The CDR3 coding sequence is TGTGCCAGCAGTCCACCGGGACAGGGCTACGAGCAGTACTTC. Encoded protein: CASSPPGQGYEQYF.

The genes are TRBV7-8 and TRBJ2-7; D is unclear. The CDR3 runs 16 residues. Trimming shortened V by 5 bases and J by 3 bases, and 20 bases separated the two germline ends. CDR1 is SGHVS, CDR2 FQNEAQ, per germline. CDR3 nucleotide sequence: TGTGCCAGCAGCCACCGGTTGAGCGAGGTACTCTACGAGCAGTACTTC. Translation: CASSHRLSEVLYEQYF.

The chain combines TRBV9 with TRBJ1-1, with D perhaps matching TRBD1 (5 bases). Germline CDR1 SGDLS, CDR2 YYNGEE. V was cut by 2 bases and J by 6 bases, with 11 bases left in between. This CDR3 spans 13 amino acids. The CDR3 sequence is CASSVTGGSEAFF. CDR3 coding DNA: TGTGCCAGCAGCGTTACGGGGGGGTCTGAAGCTTTCTTT.

The chain is built from TRBV4-2 and TRBJ1-4, with unresolved D. V was trimmed by 5 bases and J by 8 bases, leaving 18 bases between them. This CDR3 has 15 amino acids. CDR1 and CDR2 (germline): LGHNA, YNFKEQ. The CDR3 sequence: CASSLVGVSREKLFF. CDR3 bases: TGTGCCAGCAGCTTGGTCGGGGTATCGCGGGAAAAACTGTTTTTT.

The chain links TRBV11-3 to TRBJ2-5; 9 nucleotides line up with TRBD1. Germline assignment: CDR1 SGHNT and CDR2 YENEEA. Trimming at V came to 5 bases and at J to 5 bases, leaving 6 bases not matched to a gene. CDR3 length equals 14 residues. The CDR3 loop reads CASSKGQGHETQYF. CDR3 DNA: TGTGCCAGCAGCAAGGGACAGGGACATGAGACCCAGTACTTC.